Described below is a single T cell receptor beta chain sequence and its context. The same CDR3 arises from other DNA sequences in this sample as well. The method was immunoSEQ multiplex PCR; TCRdb's version includes in-frame clones alone and lacks a portion of them. The profile shows 65,000 to 80,000 clones, roughly 93% of them singletons. This record comes from a study of T cell changes during pregnancy in multiple sclerosis. Germline-derived CDR1 and CDR2 are MNHEY and SVGAGI. Trimming took 0 bases from V and 1 from J, leaving 2 bases between them. CDR3 length: 13 amino acids. The sequence came from a female donor with multiple sclerosis, enrolled in a pregnancy study. The chain combines TRBV6-5 with TRBJ2-3; D unclear. The sequencing used peripheral blood, collected in the second trimester of pregnancy. CDR3 sequence (DNA): TGTGCCAGCAGTTACTCCGGCACAGATACGCAGTATTTT. Translating gives CASSYSGTDTQYF.